Shown below are 21 T cell receptor beta chains from a single sample sequenced in a study of early T cells in non-severe SARS-CoV-2 infection. TCRdb ran MiXCR on the 5' RACE reads and lists one entry per CDR3 protein. The sample lists 32,000 or so distinct CDR3 sequences; 5.7% were seen once. Specimen: whole blood. These receptors all stem from an adult who was a healthcare worker with PCR-confirmed SARS-CoV-2 infection or an uninfected control (not recorded which).

This clonotype was picked up many times. The chain is built from TRBV29-1 and TRBJ2-3; D unresolved. The V and J ends lost 3 bases and 2 bases respectively, with 3 bases between them. Germline-derived CDR1 and CDR2 are SQVTM and ANQGSEA. CDR3 length: 11 residues. The DNA for the CDR3 is TGCAGCGTTGATAACACAGATACGCAGTATTTT. Protein: CSVDNTDTQYF.

This clonotype has a count of ten or more. The V gene is TRBV6-5, the J gene TRBJ1-1; no clear D. This CDR3 is 14 amino acids long. The germline gives CDR1 MNHEY, CDR2 SVGAGI. V lost 0 bases to trimming and J lost 0 bases, with 5 bases between them. CDR3 in amino acids: CASSYSSVNTEAFF. The CDR3 DNA reads as TGTGCCAGCAGTTACTCGTCAGTGAACACTGAAGCTTTCTTT.

This clonotype was found many times. The rearrangement joins TRBV5-4 to TRBJ2-1; 9 nucleotides line up with TRBD2. This CDR3 spans 16 amino acids. The germline CDR1 and CDR2 sequences are SGHNT and YYREEE (reference sequence). The ends lost 4 bases at V and 5 bases at J; junction bases unmatched: 10. CDR3 region: CASSHLLAGPNNEQFF. Written as DNA, the CDR3 is TGTGCCAGCAGCCACCTACTAGCGGGCCCGAACAATGAGCAGTTCTTC.

This clonotype has at least ten counts. J is TRBJ2-7 and V is TRBV20-1, with 7 bases that match TRBD2. J gave up 0 bases and V 3 bases, and 11 bases lay outside the gene matches. Germline CDR1 is DFQATT and CDR2 is SNEGSKA (reference sequence). The CDR3 has 16 amino acids. The DNA of the CDR3 is TGCAGTGCTAGTGATGAGGGAGGGATTGACTCCTACGAGCAGTACTTC. The encoded protein is CSASDEGGIDSYEQYF.

This clonotype was detected ten times or more. The chain employs TRBV27 and TRBJ2-1; 8 bases map to TRBD2. There are 13 residues in the CDR3. Germline V gene sequence: CDR1 MNHEY, CDR2 SMNVEV (reference sequence). The V and J ends lost 7 bases and 9 bases, in that order; junction bases with no gene match: 8. The CDR3 loop is CASTSGGSGEQFF. CDR3 nucleotides: TGTGCCAGCACCAGCGGGGGTTCAGGTGAGCAGTTCTTC.

This clonotype was recorded a few times. Here the CDR3 reads CASSPGGVGWSPLHF. The CDR3 nucleotides are TGTGCCAGCAGTCCGGGTGGGGTGGGATGGTCACCCCTCCACTTT. The V call is TRBV27, the J call TRBJ1-6; D not resolved. In germline, CDR1 is MNHEY, CDR2 SMNVEV (reference sequence). There are 15 residues in the CDR3. Trimming removed 5 bases from V and 10 bases from J, with 18 bases in between.

This clonotype has ten or more counts. The V call is TRBV4-3, the J call TRBJ1-6, with a weak D call TRBD1 (5 bases). Germline CDR1 is LGHNA and CDR2 is YSLEER. Trimming took 0 bases from V and 7 from J, leaving 13 bases between them. This CDR3 is built from 16 residues. CDR3 sequence: CASSQEQAGANSPLHF. CDR3 in DNA: TGCGCCAGCAGCCAAGAACAGGCGGGAGCAAATTCACCCCTCCACTTT.

At least ten counts were recorded for this clonotype. V gene TRBV6-2 or TRBV6-3 combines with J gene TRBJ1-2; 7 bases fit TRBD1. V gave up 8 bases and J gave up 6 bases; unmatched junction bases: 12. The CDR3 consists of 14 residues. Germline V CDR1 and CDR2: MNHEY, SVGEGT. This CDR3 reads CASGTALQQNGYTF. CDR3 DNA sequence: TGTGCCAGCGGGACAGCGCTACAGCAAAATGGCTACACCTTC.

Ten or more counts support this clonotype. This sequence joins TRBV20-1 and TRBJ1-1, with D perhaps TRBD1 (5 bases). The CDR3 spans 13 residues. The germline gives CDR1 DFQATT, CDR2 SNEGSKA (reference sequence). V shed 5 bases and J shed 0 bases, with 10 bases lying between them. CDR3 coding DNA: TGCAGTGCTCGGACATCCTTGAACACTGAAGCTTTCTTT. Its translation: CSARTSLNTEAFF.

The table lists this clonotype with many counts. This chain connects TRBV6-5 to TRBJ2-7; 12 positions match TRBD2. Germline CDR1 MNHEY, CDR2 SVGAGI. Germline trimming cut 2 bases from V and 3 bases from J; bases unmatched to any gene: 11. There are 18 residues in the CDR3. The CDR3 bases are TGTGCCAGCAGTTACGTCGCTAGCGGGGGGGCGTTCATCTACGAGCAGTACTTC. Protein sequence: CASSYVASGGAFIYEQYF.

The table lists this clonotype with many counts. J is TRBJ2-1 and V is TRBV12-3 or TRBV12-4, with TRBD1 matching over 7 bases. The CDR3 totals 15 residues. J lost 3 bases, V lost 5 bases, and 7 bases had no gene match. CDR3 in DNA: TGTGCCAGCAGTCAGACAGGGTCGGTCTACAATGAGCAGTTCTTC. It specifies CASSQTGSVYNEQFF.

A note on this clonotype: This may be a read error: a much more frequent sequence differs by one nucleotide. The genes are TRBV3-1 and TRBJ1-2, with D perhaps TRBD1 (5 bases). The CDR3 is 15 amino acids. Germline V gene data show CDR1 as LGHDT and CDR2 as YNNKEL (reference sequence). CDR3 DNA: TGTGCCAGCAGCCAAGAAGGGGTCGGATCCTATGGCCACACCTTC. Its translation: CASSQEGVGSYGHTF.

This clonotype has a count of ten or more. The chain combines TRBV6-5 with TRBJ2-7; 11 nucleotides align to TRBD2. With V trimmed by 2 bases and J by 7 bases, 7 bases remained unmatched. Germline CDR1 is MNHEY and CDR2 is SVGAGI. The CDR3 is 15 amino acids. The DNA for the CDR3 is TGTGCCAGCAGTTACGGGCTAGCGGGGGGAGGTGAGCAGTACTTC. This sequence encodes CASSYGLAGGGEQYF.

This clonotype was counted between two and nine times. The chain links TRBV9 to TRBJ1-4; D uncertain. CDR1 SGDLS and CDR2 YYNGEE come from the germline V gene. V lost 4 bases to trimming and J lost 2 bases, with 18 bases between them. The CDR3 runs 17 residues. CDR3 residues: CASSPEERPTTNEKLFF. Here the CDR3 DNA reads TGTGCCAGCAGCCCGGAGGAACGACCAACGACTAATGAAAAACTGTTTTTT.

As regards this clonotype: A much larger clonotype is one base distant, so this may be a read error. The J gene is TRBJ1-1, the V gene TRBV29-1, with D uncertain. Germline CDR1 reads SQVTM; CDR2 reads ANQGSEA. The CDR3 is 10 amino acids. The CDR3 protein is CSVGVTEAYF. The CDR3 nucleotides are TGCAGCGTTGGCGTCACTGAAGCTTACTTT.

The CDR3 coding sequence is TGCAGCGGTAGCGTCCCCTACAATGAGCAGTTCTTC. Translated: CSGSVPYNEQFF. The rearrangement uses TRBV29-1 and TRBJ2-1, with TRBD2 as a possible D gene (5 bases). Trimming took off 7 bases at V and 2 bases at J, with 9 bases between the two ends. The CDR3 runs 12 residues. Germline assignment: CDR1 SQVTM and CDR2 ANQGSEA.

This clonotype appeared many times. The chain joins TRBV5-1 to TRBJ2-7, with a tentative D call TRBD1 (6 bases). Trimming removed 4 bases at V and 2 bases at J, with 16 bases between. Looked up from germline, CDR1 is SGHRS and CDR2 is YFSETQ. This CDR3 spans 15 amino acids. The CDR3 loop is CASSQNRADAYEQYF. For the CDR3, the DNA is TGCGCCAGCAGCCAGAACAGGGCGGACGCCTACGAGCAGTACTTC. Filled out from reference TRBV5-1 and TRBJ2-7, the complete variable domain reads KAGVTQTPRYLIKTRGQQVTLSCSPISGHRSVSWYQQTPGQGLQFLFEYFSETQRNKGNFPGRFSGRQFSNSRSEMNVSTLELGDSALYLCASSQNRADAYEQYFGPGTRLTVT.

This clonotype was recorded at least ten times. The rearrangement uses TRBV20-1 and TRBJ1-2; D unclear. Germline-derived CDR1 and CDR2 are DFQATT and SNEGSKA (reference sequence). V was pared by 6 bases and J by 12 bases, with 8 bases between. The CDR3 totals 8 residues. The CDR3 reads CSAPRNTF. CDR3 nucleotide sequence: TGCAGTGCCCCTAGAAACACCTTC.

By share of the sample, this clonotype is medium-sized (0.01 to 0.1%). V and J are TRBV7-2 and TRBJ2-7; no clear D. V was trimmed by 2 bases and J by 7 bases, leaving 12 bases between them. Germline V gives CDR1 SGHTA, CDR2 FQGNSA. This CDR3 contains 13 residues. The CDR3 region is CASSLISSAEQYF. The CDR3 region has the DNA TGTGCCAGCAGCTTAATATCCTCAGCAGAGCAGTACTTC. Full variable domain (missing parts from reference TRBV7-2 and TRBJ2-7): GAGVSQSPSNKVTEKGKDVELRCDPISGHTALYWYRQSLGQGLEFLIYFQGNSAPDKSGLPSDRFSAERTGGSVSTLTIQRTQQEDSAVYLCASSLISSAEQYFGPGTRLTVT.

This clonotype was seen at least ten times. The rearrangement joins TRBV9 to TRBJ2-1; D possibly corresponds to TRBD2 (7 bases). Between the trimmed V and J ends, which lost 3 bases and 4 bases, there was a span of 14 bases. CDR1 is SGDLS, CDR2 YYNGEE, per germline. The CDR3 has 15 residues. The CDR3: CASSEGGSIYNEQFF. The CDR3 coding sequence is TGTGCCAGCAGCGAGGGGGGGAGCATTTACAATGAGCAGTTCTTC.

This clonotype was recorded many times. The chain combines TRBV9 with TRBJ2-3; perhaps TRBD1 as D (6 bases). CDR3 size: 14 residues. Germline V gives CDR1 SGDLS, CDR2 YYNGEE. Deletions cut 3 bases from V and 3 bases from J, with 11 bases between. DNA of the CDR3: TGTGCCAGCAGCGGAATAGACAGGACAGATACGCAGTATTTT. This gives the protein CASSGIDRTDTQYF.